This T cell receptor beta chain was documented in a study of CD8 T cells in Susac syndrome. RNA in amounts of about 0.45 to 1 ug was reverse transcribed with random hexamers. The TCR beta CDR3 was amplified by immunoSEQ multiplex PCR across 54 Vbeta, 13 Jbeta. TCRdb used MiXCR to reprocess the immunoSEQ multiplex PCR reads, holding one entry per CDR3 protein. Among about 150,000 distinct CDR3 sequences listed, approximately 95% were seen once. Patients with Susac syndrome showed fulfilment of recently defined diagnostic criteria for definite or probable disease. On this clonotype: Antigen unknown.

Germline lookup yields CDR1 SQVTM and CDR2 ANQGSEA. V was trimmed by 5 bases and J by 5 bases, leaving 12 bases between them. The CDR3 is made up of 12 amino acids. Whole-study results and caveats: Peak Susac CD8+ clonal expansion occurred in TEMRA cells and active patients. In total CD8+ repertoires, sixteen Susac-specific public clones were found, and in CD8+ TEMRA repertoires, roughly 5 were found.

The sequencing input was CD8+ T cells from PBMCs. The rearrangement uses TRBV29-1 and TRBJ2-5; possibly TRBD1 for D (6 bases). This TCR was recovered from a human donor with Susac syndrome. Here the CDR3 reads CSVPTGRETQYF. The CDR3, as DNA: TGCAGCGTTCCCACAGGGCGGGAGACCCAGTACTTC.